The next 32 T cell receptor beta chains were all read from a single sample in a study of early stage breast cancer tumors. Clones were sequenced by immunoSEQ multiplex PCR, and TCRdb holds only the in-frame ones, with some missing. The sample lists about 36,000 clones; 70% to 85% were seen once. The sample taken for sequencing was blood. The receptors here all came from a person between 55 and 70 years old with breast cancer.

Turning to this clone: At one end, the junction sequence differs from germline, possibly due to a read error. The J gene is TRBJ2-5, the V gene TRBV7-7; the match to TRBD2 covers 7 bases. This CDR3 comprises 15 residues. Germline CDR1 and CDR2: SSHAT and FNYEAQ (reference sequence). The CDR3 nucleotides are TGTGCTAGCAGCTTAGGGGCGGGGGTCCGAGAGACCCAGTACTTC. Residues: CASSLGAGVRETQYF.

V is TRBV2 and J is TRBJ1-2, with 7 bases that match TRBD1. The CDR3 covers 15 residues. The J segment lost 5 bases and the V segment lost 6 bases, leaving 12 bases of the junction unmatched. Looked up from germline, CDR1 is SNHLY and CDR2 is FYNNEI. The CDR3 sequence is CASRQRTGPLYGYTF. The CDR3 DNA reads TGTGCCAGCAGGCAGAGGACAGGACCCTTGTATGGCTACACCTTC.

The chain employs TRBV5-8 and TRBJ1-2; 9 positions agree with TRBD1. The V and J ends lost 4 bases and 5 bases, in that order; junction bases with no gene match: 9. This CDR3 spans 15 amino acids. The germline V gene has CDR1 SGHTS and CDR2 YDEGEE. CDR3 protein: CASSEGQGQGYGYTF. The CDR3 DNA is TGTGCCAGCAGCGAGGGACAGGGACAAGGATATGGCTACACCTTC. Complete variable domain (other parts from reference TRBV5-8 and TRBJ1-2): EAGVTQSPTHLIKTRGQQATLRCSPISGHTSVYWYQQALGLGLQFLLWYDEGEERNRGNFPPRFSGRQFPNYSSELNVNALELEDSALYLCASSEGQGQGYGYTFGSGTRLTVV.

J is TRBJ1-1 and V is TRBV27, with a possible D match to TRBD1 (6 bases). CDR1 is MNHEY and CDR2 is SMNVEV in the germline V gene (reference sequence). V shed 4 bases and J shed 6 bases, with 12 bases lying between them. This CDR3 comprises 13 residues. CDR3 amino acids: CASSWGRTAEAFF. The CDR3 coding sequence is TGTGCCAGCAGTTGGGGTCGGACAGCTGAAGCTTTCTTT.

CDR3 protein: CASRDTGGLNTEAFF. For the CDR3, the DNA is TGTGCCAGCAGGGATACAGGGGGCTTGAACACTGAAGCTTTCTTT. The chain is built from TRBV9 and TRBJ1-1; TRBD1 matches 9 bases. CDR1 and CDR2 (germline): SGDLS, YYNGEE. The CDR3 totals 15 residues. The junction had 5 bases not matched to a gene; V was cut back by 5 bases and J by 0 bases.

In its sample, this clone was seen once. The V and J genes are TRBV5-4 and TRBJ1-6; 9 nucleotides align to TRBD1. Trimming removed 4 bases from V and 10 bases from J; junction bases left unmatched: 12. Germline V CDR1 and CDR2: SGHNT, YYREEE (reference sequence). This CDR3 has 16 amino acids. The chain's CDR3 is CASSPDGTGNLSPLHF. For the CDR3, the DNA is TGTGCCAGCAGCCCGGATGGGACAGGGAATTTGTCACCCCTCCACTTT.

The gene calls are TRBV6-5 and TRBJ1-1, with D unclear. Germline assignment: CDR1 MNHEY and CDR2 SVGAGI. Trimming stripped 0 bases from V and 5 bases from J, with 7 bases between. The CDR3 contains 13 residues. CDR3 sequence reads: CASSYSVGTEAFF. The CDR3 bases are TGTGCCAGCAGTTACTCGGTAGGGACTGAAGCTTTCTTT.

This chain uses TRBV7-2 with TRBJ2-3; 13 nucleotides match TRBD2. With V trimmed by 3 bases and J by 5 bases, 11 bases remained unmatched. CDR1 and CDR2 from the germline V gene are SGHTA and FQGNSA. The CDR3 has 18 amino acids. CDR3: CASSFVPLAGGQGDTQYF. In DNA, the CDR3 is TGTGCCAGCAGCTTTGTGCCACTAGCGGGGGGGCAGGGAGATACGCAGTATTTT.

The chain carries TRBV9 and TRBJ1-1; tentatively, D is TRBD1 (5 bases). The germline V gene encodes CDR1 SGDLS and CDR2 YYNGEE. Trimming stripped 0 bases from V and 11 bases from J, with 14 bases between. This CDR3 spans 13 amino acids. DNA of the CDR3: TGTGCCAGCAGCGTAGCAAGTCAGGGTGAGGCTTTCTTT. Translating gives CASSVASQGEAFF.

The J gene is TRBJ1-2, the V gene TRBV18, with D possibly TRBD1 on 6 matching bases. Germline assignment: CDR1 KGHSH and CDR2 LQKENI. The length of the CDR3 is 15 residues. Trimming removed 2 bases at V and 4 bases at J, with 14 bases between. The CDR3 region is CASSPSTGLFYGYTF. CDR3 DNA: TGTGCCAGCTCACCAAGTACAGGGTTATTCTATGGCTACACCTTC.

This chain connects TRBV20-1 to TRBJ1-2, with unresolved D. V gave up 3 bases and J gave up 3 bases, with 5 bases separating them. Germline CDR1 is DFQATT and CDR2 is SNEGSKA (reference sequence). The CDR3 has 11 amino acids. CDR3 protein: CSASPDYGYTF. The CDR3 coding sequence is TGCAGTGCTAGCCCGGACTATGGCTACACCTTC.

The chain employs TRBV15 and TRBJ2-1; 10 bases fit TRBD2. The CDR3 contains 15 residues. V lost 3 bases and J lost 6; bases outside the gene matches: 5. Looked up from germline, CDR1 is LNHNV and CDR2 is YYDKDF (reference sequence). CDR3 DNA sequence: TGTGCCACCAGCAGGGGGGGACTAGCGTTCAATGAGCAGTTCTTC. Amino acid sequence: CATSRGGLAFNEQFF.

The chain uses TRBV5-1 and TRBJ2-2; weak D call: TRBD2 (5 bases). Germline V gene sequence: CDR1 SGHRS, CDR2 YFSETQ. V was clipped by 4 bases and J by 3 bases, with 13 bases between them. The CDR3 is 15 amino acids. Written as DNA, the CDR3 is TGCGCCAGCAGCGCTGGAGACTATTACACCGGGGAGCTGTTTTTT. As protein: CASSAGDYYTGELFF. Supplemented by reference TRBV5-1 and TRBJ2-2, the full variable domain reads KAGVTQTPRYLIKTRGQQVTLSCSPISGHRSVSWYQQTPGQGLQFLFEYFSETQRNKGNFPGRFSGRQFSNSRSEMNVSTLELGDSALYLCASSAGDYYTGELFFGEGSRLTVL.

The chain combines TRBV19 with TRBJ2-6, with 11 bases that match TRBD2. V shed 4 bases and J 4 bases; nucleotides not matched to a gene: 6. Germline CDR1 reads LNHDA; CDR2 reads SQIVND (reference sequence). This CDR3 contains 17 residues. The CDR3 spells CASSSSGRALGANVLTF. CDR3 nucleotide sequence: TGTGCCAGTAGTAGTAGCGGGAGGGCCTTGGGGGCCAACGTCCTGACTTTC.

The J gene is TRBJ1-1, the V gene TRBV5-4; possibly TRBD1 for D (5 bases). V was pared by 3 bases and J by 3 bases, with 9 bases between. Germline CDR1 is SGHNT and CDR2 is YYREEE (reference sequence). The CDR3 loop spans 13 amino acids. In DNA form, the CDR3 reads TGTGCCAGCAGCTGGGGGGGTGACACTGAAGCTTTCTTT. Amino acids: CASSWGGDTEAFF.

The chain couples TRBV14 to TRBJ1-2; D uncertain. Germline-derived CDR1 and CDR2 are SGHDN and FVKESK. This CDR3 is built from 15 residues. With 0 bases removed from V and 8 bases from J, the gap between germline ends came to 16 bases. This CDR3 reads CASSQDRGGRGGYTF. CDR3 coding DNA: TGTGCCAGCAGCCAAGATCGTGGCGGCCGAGGAGGCTACACCTTC. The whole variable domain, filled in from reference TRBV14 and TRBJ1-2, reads EAGVTQFPSHSVIEKGQTVTLRCDPISGHDNLYWYRRVMGKEIKFLLHFVKESKQDESGMPNNRFLAERTGGTYSTLKVQPAELEDSGVYFCASSQDRGGRGGYTFGSGTRLTVV.

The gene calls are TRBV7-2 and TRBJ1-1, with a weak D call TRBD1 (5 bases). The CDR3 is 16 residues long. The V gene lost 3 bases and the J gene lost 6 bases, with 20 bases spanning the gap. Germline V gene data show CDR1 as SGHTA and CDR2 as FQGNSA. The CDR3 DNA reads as TGTGCCAGCAGCTTGGAAACAGGCCGATCAAAGCCTGAAGCTTTCTTT. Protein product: CASSLETGRSKPEAFF.

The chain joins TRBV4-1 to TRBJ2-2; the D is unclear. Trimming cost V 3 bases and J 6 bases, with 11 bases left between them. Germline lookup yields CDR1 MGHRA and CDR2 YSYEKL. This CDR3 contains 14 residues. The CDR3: CASSHFSTAGELFF. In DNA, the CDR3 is TGCGCCAGCAGCCATTTCTCCACGGCCGGGGAGCTGTTTTTT.

The chain's CDR3 is CASSLGLVDEQFF. The CDR3 DNA follows: TGCGCCAGCAGCCTGGGACTAGTCGATGAGCAGTTCTTC. The chain combines TRBV4-1 with TRBJ2-1; 8 nucleotides line up with TRBD2. The length of the CDR3 is 13 residues. V trimming: 4 bases; J trimming: 8 bases; junction bases outside the gene matches: 4. Germline V gene lookup returns CDR1 MGHRA and CDR2 YSYEKL.

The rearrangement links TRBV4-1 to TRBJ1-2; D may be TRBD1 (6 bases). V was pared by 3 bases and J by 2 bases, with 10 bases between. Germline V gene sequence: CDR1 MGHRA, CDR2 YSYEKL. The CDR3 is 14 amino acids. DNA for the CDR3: TGCGCCAGCAGCCACCCCGGACAGAACTATGGCTACACCTTC. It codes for CASSHPGQNYGYTF.

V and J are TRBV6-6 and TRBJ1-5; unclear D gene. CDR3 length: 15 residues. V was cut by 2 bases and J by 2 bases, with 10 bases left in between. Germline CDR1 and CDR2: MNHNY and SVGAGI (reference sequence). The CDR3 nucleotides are TGTGCCAGCAGTTACGGCCCCTCGGGCAATCAGCCCCAGCATTTT. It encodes CASSYGPSGNQPQHF.

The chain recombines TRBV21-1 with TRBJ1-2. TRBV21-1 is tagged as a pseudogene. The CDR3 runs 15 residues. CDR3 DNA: TGTGCCAGCAGCACTCCTCACTTAGAGGGTTATGGCTACACCTTC. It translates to CASSTPHLEGYGYTF.

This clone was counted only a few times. The DNA of the CDR3 is TGTGCCAGCAGCCCTATGAAGGTCGAAGCTTTCTTT. It specifies CASSPMKVEAFF. This chain links TRBV9 with TRBJ1-1, with D hard to call. Per the germline V gene, CDR1 is SGDLS and CDR2 is YYNGEE. The CDR3 runs to 12 residues. V was shortened by 4 bases and J by 8 bases, with 12 bases between the two germline ends.

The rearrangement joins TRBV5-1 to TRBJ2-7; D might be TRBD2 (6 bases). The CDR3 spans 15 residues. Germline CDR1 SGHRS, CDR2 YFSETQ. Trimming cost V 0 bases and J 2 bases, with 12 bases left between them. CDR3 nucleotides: TGCGCCAGCAGCTTGGGTGACGGGGGTCCCTACGAGCAGTACTTC. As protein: CASSLGDGGPYEQYF.

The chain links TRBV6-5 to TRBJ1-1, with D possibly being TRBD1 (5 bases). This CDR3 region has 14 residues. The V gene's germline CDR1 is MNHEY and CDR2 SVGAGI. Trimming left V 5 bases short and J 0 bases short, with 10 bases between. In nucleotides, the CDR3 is TGTGCCAGCAGTGCGGACATCATGAACACTGAAGCTTTCTTT. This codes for CASSADIMNTEAFF.

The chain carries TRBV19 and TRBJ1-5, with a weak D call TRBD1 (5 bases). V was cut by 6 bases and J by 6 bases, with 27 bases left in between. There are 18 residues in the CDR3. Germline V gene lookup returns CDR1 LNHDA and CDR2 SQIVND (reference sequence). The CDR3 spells CASSSPGTSGKGGQPQHF. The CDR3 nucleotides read TGTGCCAGTAGCTCCCCTGGGACCTCGGGGAAGGGTGGTCAGCCCCAGCATTTT.

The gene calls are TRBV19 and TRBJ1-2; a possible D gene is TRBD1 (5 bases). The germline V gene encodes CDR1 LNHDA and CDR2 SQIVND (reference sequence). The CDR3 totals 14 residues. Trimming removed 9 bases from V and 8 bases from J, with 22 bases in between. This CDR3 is CASKRGSVVGGYTF. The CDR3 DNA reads TGTGCCAGCAAGAGGGGATCCGTGGTAGGCGGCTACACCTTC.

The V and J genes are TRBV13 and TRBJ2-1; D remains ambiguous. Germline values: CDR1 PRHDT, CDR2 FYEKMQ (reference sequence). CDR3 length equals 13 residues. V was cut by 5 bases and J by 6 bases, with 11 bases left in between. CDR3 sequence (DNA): TGTGCCAGCAGCCTATCGCCAGTCAATGAGCAGTTCTTC. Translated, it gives CASSLSPVNEQFF.

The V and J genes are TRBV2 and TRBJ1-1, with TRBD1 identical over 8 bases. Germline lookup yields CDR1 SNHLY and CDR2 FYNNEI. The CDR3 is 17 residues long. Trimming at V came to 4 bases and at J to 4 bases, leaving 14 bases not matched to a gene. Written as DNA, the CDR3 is TGTGCCAGCAGTGGCGGGAGGACAGGGTTTGTCCGCACTGAAGCTTTCTTT. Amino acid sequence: CASSGGRTGFVRTEAFF.

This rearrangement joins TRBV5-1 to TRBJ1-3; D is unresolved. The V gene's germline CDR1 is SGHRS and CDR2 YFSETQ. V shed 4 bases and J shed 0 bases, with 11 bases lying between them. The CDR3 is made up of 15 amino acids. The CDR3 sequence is CASSPSPSSGNTIYF. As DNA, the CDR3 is TGCGCCAGCAGCCCTAGTCCTAGCTCTGGAAACACCATATATTTT.

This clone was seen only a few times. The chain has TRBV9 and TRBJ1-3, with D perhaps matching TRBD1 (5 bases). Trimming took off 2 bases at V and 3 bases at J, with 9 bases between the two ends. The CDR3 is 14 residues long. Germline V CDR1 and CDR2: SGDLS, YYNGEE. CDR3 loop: CASSVGQDGNTIYF. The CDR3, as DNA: TGTGCCAGCAGCGTGGGGCAGGATGGAAACACCATATATTTT.

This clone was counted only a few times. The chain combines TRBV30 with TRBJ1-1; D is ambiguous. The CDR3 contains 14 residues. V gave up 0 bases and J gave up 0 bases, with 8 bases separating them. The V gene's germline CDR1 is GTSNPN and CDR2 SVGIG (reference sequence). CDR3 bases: TGTGCCTGGAGTGTAGGCCTCATGAACACTGAAGCTTTCTTT. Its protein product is CAWSVGLMNTEAFF.